The 30 T cell receptor beta chains given below trace back to one sample, sequenced in a study of blood T cell repertoires in COVID-19. Measured with immunoSEQ multiplex PCR; TCRdb has only the in-frame clones, and not every one. The data hold about 320,000 clones, with roughly nine tenths observed a single time. The sample comprised PBMCs or T cells enriched from blood (not recorded which). These receptors were obtained from a man aged 60 to 69 who had recovered from COVID-19.

The sample holds one count of this clone. This chain links TRBV4-2 with TRBJ1-4; D may be TRBD1 (5 bases). The CDR3 contains 18 residues. V was pared by 3 bases and J by 2 bases, with 19 bases between. The germline V gene encodes CDR1 LGHNA and CDR2 YNFKEQ. Written as DNA, the CDR3 is TGTGCCAGCAGCCAGAACCGGGACTACGGGTCGACTAATGAAAAACTGTTTTTT. Amino acid sequence: CASSQNRDYGSTNEKLFF.

This chain connects TRBV14 to TRBJ2-2; D remains unclear. The CDR3 totals 15 residues. Trimming left V 2 bases short and J 4 bases short, with 11 bases between. CDR1 and CDR2 (germline): SGHDN, FVKESK. This CDR3 reads CASSQSSGFTGELFF. The CDR3 DNA reads as TGTGCCAGCAGCCAAAGTTCAGGATTCACCGGGGAGCTGTTTTTT.

The rearrangement uses TRBV28 and TRBJ1-2; D is possibly TRBD1 (5 bases). The germline CDR1 and CDR2 sequences are MDHEN and SYDVKM. The CDR3 sequence is 17 residues long. V was trimmed by 3 bases and J by 4 bases, leaving 21 bases between them. CDR3: CASSFGGTGRGTYGYTF. The CDR3 DNA reads as TGTGCCAGCAGTTTCGGGGGGACCGGGAGGGGAACCTATGGCTACACCTTC.

The gene calls are TRBV24-1 and TRBJ1-5; no clear D. Trimming removed 7 bases at V and 2 bases at J, with 17 bases between. The V gene's germline CDR1 is KGHDR and CDR2 SFDVKD. This CDR3 region has 16 residues. As DNA, the CDR3 is TGTGCCACCAGCCCCCTCTCCGCGGAGGGCAATCAGCCCCAGCATTTT. This encodes CATSPLSAEGNQPQHF.

This chain connects TRBV6-5 to TRBJ2-4; the D gene is possibly TRBD1 (6 bases). Germline V gene data show CDR1 as MNHEY and CDR2 as SVGAGI. Trimming removed 6 bases at V and 7 bases at J, with 13 bases between. The CDR3 has 13 amino acids. The CDR3, as DNA: TGTGCCAGCAGGCTAACAGGGCCGAACATTCAGTACTTC. Amino acid sequence: CASRLTGPNIQYF.

This chain joins TRBV5-1 and TRBJ2-2; 9 nucleotides match TRBD2. The junction had 2 bases not matched to a gene; V was cut back by 1 base and J by 4 bases. The germline V gene has CDR1 SGHRS and CDR2 YFSETQ. The CDR3 covers 15 residues. This CDR3 is CASSLPAGGTGELFF. The CDR3 DNA reads as TGCGCCAGCAGCTTGCCAGCGGGAGGCACCGGGGAGCTGTTTTTT.

This clone is a singleton in its sample. V and J are TRBV5-1 and TRBJ1-4; weak D call: TRBD1 (6 bases). This CDR3 is built from 15 residues. V lost 0 bases and J lost 8, with 14 bases in between. Germline lookup yields CDR1 SGHRS and CDR2 YFSETQ. Written as DNA, the CDR3 is TGCGCCAGCAGCTTGGGGGCAGGGGCGAACGAAAAACTGTTTTTT. Translation gives CASSLGAGANEKLFF.

V is TRBV5-1 and J is TRBJ1-4, with D hard to call. V was shortened by 1 base and J by 5 bases, with 9 bases between the two germline ends. The length of the CDR3 is 14 residues. Germline V CDR1 and CDR2: SGHRS, YFSETQ. This CDR3 is CASSLTEQNEKLFF. In DNA form, the CDR3 reads TGCGCCAGCAGCTTGACAGAACAGAATGAAAAACTGTTTTTT.

The rearrangement uses TRBV9 and TRBJ2-3; 7 positions match TRBD1. With 1 base clipped from V and 0 bases from J, the junction kept 8 bases outside the gene matches. The CDR3 runs to 17 residues. Germline lookup yields CDR1 SGDLS and CDR2 YYNGEE. CDR3 sequence: CASSVSLTGSSTDTQYF. CDR3 DNA: TGTGCCAGCAGCGTAAGTCTGACAGGGTCTAGCACAGATACGCAGTATTTT.

This chain uses TRBV2 with TRBJ1-5; TRBD1 aligns across 12 bases. The trim removed 5 bases at V and 2 bases at J, leaving 16 bases unmatched. CDR3 length: 20 amino acids. The V gene's germline CDR1 is SNHLY and CDR2 FYNNEI. CDR3 nucleotide sequence: TGTGCCAGCAGTATAAGTGTGGGGACAGGGGGCAGGACGGGCAATCAGCCCCAGCATTTT. Its protein product is CASSISVGTGGRTGNQPQHF.

This sequence joins TRBV23-1 and TRBJ2-2; weak D call: TRBD1 (6 bases). TRBV23-1 counts as an open reading frame of uncertain function. The CDR3 covers 15 residues. The V and J ends lost 8 bases and 0 bases respectively, with 13 bases between them. The CDR3 sequence: CASGIQGTNTGELFF. CDR3 nucleotide sequence: TGCGCCAGCGGTATACAGGGAACGAACACCGGGGAGCTGTTTTTT.

This chain joins TRBV5-1 and TRBJ2-1; 7 positions match TRBD2. The CDR3 covers 14 residues. Germline V CDR1 and CDR2: SGHRS, YFSETQ. V was clipped by 4 bases and J by 5 bases; unmatched bases: 6. The CDR3 region is CASSIGRLDNEQFF. As DNA, the CDR3 is TGCGCCAGCAGCATCGGGAGGTTGGACAATGAGCAGTTCTTC.

J is TRBJ2-1 and V is TRBV7-2; 9 nucleotides match TRBD2. The CDR3 loop spans 14 amino acids. Germline CDR1 is SGHTA and CDR2 is FQGNSA. J lost 5 bases, V lost 4 bases, and 3 bases had no gene match. CDR3 amino acids: CASSSRLADNEQFF. In DNA, the CDR3 is TGTGCCAGCAGCTCGCGACTAGCGGACAATGAGCAGTTCTTC.

The rearrangement uses TRBV30 and TRBJ1-1; TRBD1 matches at 7 bases. J lost 1 base, V lost 0 bases, and 11 bases had no gene match. The V gene's germline CDR1 is GTSNPN and CDR2 SVGIG (reference sequence). The CDR3 covers 17 residues. This chain's CDR3 is CAWSVIRTGFGNTEAFF. The DNA of the CDR3 is TGTGCCTGGAGTGTAATCCGGACAGGTTTTGGGAACACTGAAGCTTTCTTT.

Here the CDR3 DNA reads TGTGCCAGCAGTGAATATTTACACAGGTCCCCCTACGAGCAGTACTTC. Residues: CASSEYLHRSPYEQYF. The chain employs TRBV25-1 and TRBJ2-7; a weak D match, TRBD1 (5 bases). Trimming took 0 bases from V and 2 from J, leaving 14 bases between them. Germline CDR1 reads MGHDK; CDR2 reads SYGVNS. This CDR3 has 16 amino acids.

The rearrangement joins TRBV2 to TRBJ1-5, with D perhaps TRBD1 (6 bases). The germline CDR1 and CDR2 sequences are SNHLY and FYNNEI. The CDR3 extends over 13 amino acids. V lost 7 bases to trimming and J lost 0 bases, with 7 bases between them. In DNA form, the CDR3 reads TGTGCCAGCACAGGGGTTAGCAATCAGCCCCAGCATTTT. Protein sequence: CASTGVSNQPQHF. Using reference TRBV2 and TRBJ1-5 for the parts outside the CDR3, the full variable domain is EPEVTQTPSHQVTQMGQEVILRCVPISNHLYFYWYRQILGQKVEFLVSFYNNEISEKSEIFDDQFSVERPDGSNFTLKIRSTKLEDSAMYFCASTGVSNQPQHFGDGTRLSIL.

The V gene is TRBV5-6, the J gene TRBJ1-3; D is possibly TRBD1 (5 bases). There are 14 residues in the CDR3. Per the germline V gene, CDR1 is SGHDT and CDR2 is YYEEEE. With 1 base removed from V and 1 base from J, the gap between germline ends came to 6 bases. CDR3 sequence reads: CASSLHRSGNTIYF. Here the CDR3 DNA reads TGTGCCAGCAGCTTGCACAGGTCTGGAAACACCATATATTTT.

The chain employs TRBV14 and TRBJ2-3; D unresolved. The V end was cut by 0 bases, the J end by 6 bases, with 19 bases between. The CDR3 consists of 17 residues. In germline, CDR1 is SGHDN, CDR2 FVKESK. The CDR3 sequence: CASSQDLSAAYRDTQYF. The CDR3 DNA sequence: TGTGCCAGCAGCCAAGATCTTTCCGCGGCTTACCGGGATACGCAGTATTTT.

The chain has TRBV11-2 and TRBJ1-6; TRBD1 matches at 9 bases. The V segment lost 2 bases and the J segment 10 bases; nucleotides outside the gene matches: 3. Germline V gene data show CDR1 as SGHAT and CDR2 as FQNNGV. This CDR3 comprises 14 residues. Here the CDR3 reads CASSLRQGDSPLHF. CDR3 DNA: TGTGCCAGCAGCTTACGACAGGGGGACTCACCCCTCCACTTT.

The chain joins TRBV10-3 to TRBJ1-6, with 7 bases aligning to TRBD1. J lost 0 bases, V lost 5 bases, and 1 base had no gene match. CDR1 ENHRY and CDR2 SYGVKD come from the germline V gene. This CDR3 spans 15 amino acids. The CDR3 DNA follows: TGTGCCATCAGTCGGGACAGCTCCTATAATTCACCCCTCCACTTT. As protein: CAISRDSSYNSPLHF.

The V gene is TRBV18, the J gene TRBJ1-2; D is possibly TRBD1 (6 bases). CDR1 is KGHSH, CDR2 LQKENI, per germline. This CDR3 spans 14 amino acids. The V end lost 1 base, the J end lost 2 bases, and 8 bases lay between the germline ends. The CDR3 loop is CASSPLQGNYGYTF. The CDR3 nucleotides are TGTGCCAGCTCACCACTCCAGGGGAACTATGGCTACACCTTC.

The chain recombines TRBV6-5 with TRBJ2-7, with a tentative D call TRBD1 (5 bases). CDR3 length: 13 amino acids. Germline CDR1 reads MNHEY; CDR2 reads SVGAGI. V dropped 6 bases and J dropped 2 bases, with 11 bases sitting between them. The chain's CDR3 is CASSRGQPYEQYF. DNA for the CDR3: TGTGCCAGCAGCCGCGGACAACCCTACGAGCAGTACTTC.

This sequence joins TRBV4-2 and TRBJ1-5, with D perhaps matching TRBD1 (5 bases). CDR1 is LGHNA and CDR2 is YNFKEQ in the germline V gene. The CDR3 runs to 20 residues. The germline V and J ends were trimmed by 0 bases and 0 bases, with 21 bases remaining between them. The CDR3 sequence is CASSQDVAGPYVYSNQPQHF. The CDR3 region has the DNA TGTGCCAGCAGCCAAGATGTGGCAGGGCCCTACGTATATAGCAATCAGCCCCAGCATTTT.

V gene TRBV21-1 combines with J gene TRBJ2-1; TRBD2 was called by the table and not checked on the DNA. TRBV21-1 is reported as a pseudogene. The CDR3 sequence is 14 residues long. The chain's CDR3 is CASVSQRVGIEQFF. In nucleotides, the CDR3 is TGTGCCAGCGTAAGCCAGCGGGTAGGTATTGAGCAGTTCTTC.

The rearrangement links TRBV7-9 to TRBJ2-3, with 9 bases that match TRBD1. Germline V gene sequence: CDR1 SEHNR, CDR2 FQNEAQ (reference sequence). The CDR3 is 14 amino acids. Losses at the gene ends were 5 bases for V and 1 base for J; bases not matched to a gene: 1. The CDR3 DNA sequence: TGTGCCAGCAGCCGGGACAGGGGCACAGATACGCAGTATTTT. It translates to CASSRDRGTDTQYF.

The chain recombines TRBV4-1 with TRBJ2-7; D is ambiguous. This CDR3 has 16 amino acids. The V and J ends lost 1 base and 2 bases respectively, with 15 bases between them. The V gene's germline CDR1 is MGHRA and CDR2 YSYEKL. The CDR3 is CASSQVSLTRTYEQYF. The CDR3 nucleotides read TGCGCCAGCAGCCAAGTAAGTTTGACTCGCACCTACGAGCAGTACTTC.

This rearrangement joins TRBV12-3 or TRBV12-4 to TRBJ1-3; D remains unclear. The germline V and J ends were trimmed by 4 bases and 0 bases, with 4 bases remaining between them. The CDR3 spans 13 residues. The CDR3 bases are TGTGCCAGCAGTTGGAGCTCTGGAAACACCATATATTTT. This gives the protein CASSWSSGNTIYF.

The genes are TRBV11-3 and TRBJ1-4; D perhaps matches TRBD1 (6 bases). The V end lost 4 bases, the J end lost 10 bases, and 10 bases lay between the germline ends. Germline CDR1 and CDR2: SGHNT and YENEEA. CDR3 length: 12 residues. CDR3 in DNA: TGTGCCAGCAGCTCCCAAGGGGGAAAACTGTTTTTT. Translated, it gives CASSSQGGKLFF. Full variable domain (outside the CDR3, taken from reference TRBV11-3 and TRBJ1-4): EAGVVQSPRYKIIEKKQPVAFWCNPISGHNTLYWYLQNLGQGPELLIRYENEEAVDDSQLPKDRFSAERLKGVDSTLKIQPAELGDSAVYLCASSSQGGKLFFGSGTQLSVL.

This clone was picked up one time. The chain employs TRBV3-1 (or the pseudogene TRBV3-2) and TRBJ2-2; 9 bases are shared with TRBD1. With 6 bases clipped from V and 5 bases from J, the junction kept 7 bases outside the gene matches. CDR1 LGHDT and CDR2 YNNKEL come from the germline V gene (reference sequence). The CDR3 covers 15 residues. CDR3 loop: CASSNTGGITGELFF. The CDR3 DNA follows: TGTGCCAGCAGTAACACAGGGGGCATTACCGGGGAGCTGTTTTTT.

V and J are TRBV11-2 and TRBJ2-1, with a weak D call TRBD1 (6 bases). The CDR3 sequence is 15 residues long. The V and J ends lost 4 bases and 7 bases respectively, with 17 bases between them. Looked up from germline, CDR1 is SGHAT and CDR2 is FQNNGV. The CDR3 bases are TGTGCCAGCAGCTCGAGATACAGGGAAGGGAATGAGCAGTTCTTC. It yields the protein CASSSRYREGNEQFF.